One sample yielded the 3 T cell receptor beta chains listed below, sequenced in a study of cytomegalovirus exposure and HLA in healthy donors. PCR employed 60 Vbeta and 13 Jbeta primers. Method: immunoSEQ multiplex PCR; TCRdb's copy keeps in-frame clones and lacks some. The table has fewer than 200,000 clones, about three quarters seen once; the top ten hold approximately 1.6%. Sequences were obtained from PBMCs. Source of these receptors: a girl aged 10-17 years in good health and CMV-seronegative.

This clone was observed a handful of times. The chain carries TRBV2 and TRBJ1-5; D is unresolved. Germline values: CDR1 SNHLY, CDR2 FYNNEI. The V and J ends lost 3 bases and 3 bases respectively, with 3 bases between them. This CDR3 comprises 12 residues. DNA for the CDR3: TGTGCCAGCAGTGAGGCCAATCAGCCCCAGCATTTT. Its translation: CASSEANQPQHF.

The chain combines TRBV6-4 with TRBJ1-1; D possibly corresponds to TRBD1 (5 bases). The V end was cut by 6 bases, the J end by 2 bases, with 10 bases between. The CDR3 consists of 13 residues. Germline CDR1 reads MRHNA; CDR2 reads SNTAGT. CDR3 loop: CASSRGTNTEAFF. CDR3 nucleotide sequence: TGTGCCAGCAGCCGAGGGACTAACACTGAAGCTTTCTTT.

The J gene is TRBJ2-1, the V gene TRBV14; D not resolved. The V gene lost 1 base and the J gene lost 14 bases, with 15 bases spanning the gap. This CDR3 is 13 amino acids long. Germline V gives CDR1 SGHDN, CDR2 FVKESK. The CDR3 region has the DNA TGTGCCAGCAGCCAAGTAAGAGGCCGAGGCAAGTTCTTC. Its translation: CASSQVRGRGKFF.